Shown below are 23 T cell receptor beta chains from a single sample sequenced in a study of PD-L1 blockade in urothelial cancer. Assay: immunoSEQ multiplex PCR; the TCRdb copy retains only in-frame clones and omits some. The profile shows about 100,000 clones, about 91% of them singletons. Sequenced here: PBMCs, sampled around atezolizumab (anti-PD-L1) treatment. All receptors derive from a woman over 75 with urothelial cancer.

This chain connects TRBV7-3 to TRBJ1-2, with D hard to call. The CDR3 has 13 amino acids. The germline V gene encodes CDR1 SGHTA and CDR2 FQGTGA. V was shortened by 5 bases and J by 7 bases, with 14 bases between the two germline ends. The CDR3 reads CASSKNSGSGYTF. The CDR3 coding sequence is TGTGCCAGCAGCAAGAATAGCGGGAGTGGCTACACCTTC.

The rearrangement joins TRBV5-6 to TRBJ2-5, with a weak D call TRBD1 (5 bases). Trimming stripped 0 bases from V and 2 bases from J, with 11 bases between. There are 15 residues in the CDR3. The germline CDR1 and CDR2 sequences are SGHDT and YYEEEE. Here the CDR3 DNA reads TGTGCCAGCAGCTTGGTCGACAGACCTCAAGAGACCCAGTACTTC. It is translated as CASSLVDRPQETQYF.

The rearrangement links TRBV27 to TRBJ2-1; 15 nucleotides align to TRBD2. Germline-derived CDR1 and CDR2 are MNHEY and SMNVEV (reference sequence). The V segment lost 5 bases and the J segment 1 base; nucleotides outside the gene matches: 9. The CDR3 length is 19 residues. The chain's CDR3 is CASSHVGLAGGQSYNEQFF. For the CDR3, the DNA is TGTGCCAGCAGTCACGTTGGACTAGCGGGAGGGCAGTCCTACAATGAGCAGTTCTTC.

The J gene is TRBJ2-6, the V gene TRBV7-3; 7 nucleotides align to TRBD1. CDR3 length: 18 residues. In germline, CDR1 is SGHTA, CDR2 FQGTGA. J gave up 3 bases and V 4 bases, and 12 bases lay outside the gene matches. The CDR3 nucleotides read TGTGCCAGCAGCTCGCTTCGCAGGGGGTCGGGTGGGGCCAACGTCCTGACTTTC. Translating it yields CASSSLRRGSGGANVLTF.

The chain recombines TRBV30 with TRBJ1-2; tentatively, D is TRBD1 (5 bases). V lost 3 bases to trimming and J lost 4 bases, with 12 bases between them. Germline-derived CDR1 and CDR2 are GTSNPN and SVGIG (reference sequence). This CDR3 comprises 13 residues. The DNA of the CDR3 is TGTGCCTGGAGAATCCCAGGGCCCTATGGCTACACCTTC. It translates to CAWRIPGPYGYTF.

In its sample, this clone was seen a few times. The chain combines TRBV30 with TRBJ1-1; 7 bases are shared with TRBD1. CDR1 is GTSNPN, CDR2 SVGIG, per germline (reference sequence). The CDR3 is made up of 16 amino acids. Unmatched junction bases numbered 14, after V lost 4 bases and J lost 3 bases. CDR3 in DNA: TGTGCCTGGACAATAAAGGGGGCTCGGAGGTACACTGAAGCTTTCTTT. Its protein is CAWTIKGARRYTEAFF.

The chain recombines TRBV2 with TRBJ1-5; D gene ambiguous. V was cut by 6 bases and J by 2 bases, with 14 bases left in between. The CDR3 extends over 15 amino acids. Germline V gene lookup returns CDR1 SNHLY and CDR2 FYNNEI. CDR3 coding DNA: TGTGCCAGCAGCCCGGGGAATGTTGGCAATCAGCCCCAGCATTTT. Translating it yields CASSPGNVGNQPQHF.

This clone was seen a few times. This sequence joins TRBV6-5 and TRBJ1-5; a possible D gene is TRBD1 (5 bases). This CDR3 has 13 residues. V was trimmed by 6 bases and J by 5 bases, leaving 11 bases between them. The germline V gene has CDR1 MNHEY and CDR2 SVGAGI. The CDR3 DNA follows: TGTGCCAGCAGCCTCGACAGTTATCAGCCCCAGCATTTT. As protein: CASSLDSYQPQHF.

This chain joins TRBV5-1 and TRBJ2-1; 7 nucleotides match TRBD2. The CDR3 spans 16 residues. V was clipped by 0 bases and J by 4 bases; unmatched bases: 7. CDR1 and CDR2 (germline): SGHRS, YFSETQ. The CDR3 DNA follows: TGCGCCAGCAGCTTGGAATACAGGACTAGTTACAATGAGCAGTTCTTC. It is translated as CASSLEYRTSYNEQFF.

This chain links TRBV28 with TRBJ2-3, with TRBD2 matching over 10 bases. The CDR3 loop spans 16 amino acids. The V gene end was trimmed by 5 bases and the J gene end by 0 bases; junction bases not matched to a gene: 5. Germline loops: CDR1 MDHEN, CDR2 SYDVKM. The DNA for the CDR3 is TGTGCCAGCAGTGTTTCGACTAGCGGGAGCACAGATACGCAGTATTTT. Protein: CASSVSTSGSTDTQYF.

The CDR3, as DNA: TGTGCCAGCAGCTCTCCGGGACAGGGGAACATTCAGTACTTC. It translates to CASSSPGQGNIQYF. The genes are TRBV7-9 and TRBJ2-4; TRBD1 matches at 10 bases. Per the germline V gene, CDR1 is SEHNR and CDR2 is FQNEAQ (reference sequence). The V segment lost 4 bases and the J segment 7 bases; nucleotides outside the gene matches: 4. The CDR3 runs 14 residues. The whole variable domain, filled in from reference TRBV7-9 and TRBJ2-4, reads DTGVSQNPRHKITKRGQNVTFRCDPISEHNRLYWYRQTLGQGPEFLTYFQNEAQLEKSRLLSDRFSAERPKGSFSTLEIQRTEQGDSAMYLCASSSPGQGNIQYFGAGTRLSVL.

The chain's CDR3 is CATSPRTSGRISYNEQFF. CDR3 in DNA: TGTGCCACCAGCCCTCGGACTAGCGGGAGGATTTCCTACAATGAGCAGTTCTTC. V is TRBV15 and J is TRBJ2-1; 14 bases fit TRBD2. Germline CDR1 is LNHNV and CDR2 is YYDKDF (reference sequence). CDR3 length equals 18 residues. V trimming: 5 bases; J trimming: 1 base; junction bases outside the gene matches: 7.

For the CDR3, the DNA is TGTGCCAGCAGCTTAGCGGGAGAAGCGTACGAGCAGTACTTC. It specifies CASSLAGEAYEQYF. The V gene is TRBV7-2, the J gene TRBJ2-7, with D perhaps matching TRBD2 (5 bases). The germline gives CDR1 SGHTA, CDR2 FQGNSA. This CDR3 comprises 14 residues. V shed 0 bases and J shed 4 bases, with 10 bases lying between them.

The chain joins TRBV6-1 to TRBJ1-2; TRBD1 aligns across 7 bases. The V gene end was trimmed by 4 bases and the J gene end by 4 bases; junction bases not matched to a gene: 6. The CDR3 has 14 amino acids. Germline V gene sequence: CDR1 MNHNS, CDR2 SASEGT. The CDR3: CASSAGQEGYGYTF. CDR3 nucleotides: TGTGCCAGCAGTGCTGGACAGGAGGGCTATGGCTACACCTTC.

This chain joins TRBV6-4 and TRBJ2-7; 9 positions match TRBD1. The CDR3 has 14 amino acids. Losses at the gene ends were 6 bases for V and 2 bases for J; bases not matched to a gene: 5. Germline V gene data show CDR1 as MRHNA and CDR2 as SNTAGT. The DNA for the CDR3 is TGTGCCAGCAGCAAAGGACAGGGGCCCTACGAGCAGTACTTC. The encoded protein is CASSKGQGPYEQYF.

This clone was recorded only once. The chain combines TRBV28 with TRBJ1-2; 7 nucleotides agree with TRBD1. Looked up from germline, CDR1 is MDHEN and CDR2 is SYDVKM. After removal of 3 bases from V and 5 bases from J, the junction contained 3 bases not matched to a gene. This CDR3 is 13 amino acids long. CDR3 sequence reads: CASSFRTGYGYTF. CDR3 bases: TGTGCCAGCAGTTTTAGGACAGGATATGGCTACACCTTC.

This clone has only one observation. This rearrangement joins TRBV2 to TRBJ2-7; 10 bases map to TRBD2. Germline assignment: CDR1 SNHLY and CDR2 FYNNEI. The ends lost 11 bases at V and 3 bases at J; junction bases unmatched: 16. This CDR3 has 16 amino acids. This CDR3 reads CADSKGASGSVYEQYF. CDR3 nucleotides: TGTGCCGACTCAAAGGGAGCTAGCGGGAGCGTCTACGAGCAGTACTTC.

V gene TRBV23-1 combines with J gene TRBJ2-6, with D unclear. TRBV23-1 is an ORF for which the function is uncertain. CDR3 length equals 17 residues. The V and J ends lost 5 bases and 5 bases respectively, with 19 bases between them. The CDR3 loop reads CASSSHVQQSRANVLTF. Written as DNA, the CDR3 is TGCGCCAGCAGTAGTCATGTGCAACAAAGTCGGGCCAACGTCCTGACTTTC.

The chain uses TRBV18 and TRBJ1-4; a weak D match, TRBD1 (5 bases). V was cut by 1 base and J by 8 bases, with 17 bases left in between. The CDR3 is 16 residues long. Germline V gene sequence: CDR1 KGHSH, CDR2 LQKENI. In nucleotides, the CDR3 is TGTGCCAGCTCACCACTCCCTCATGGGGGGGAGGAAAAACTGTTTTTT. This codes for CASSPLPHGGEEKLFF.

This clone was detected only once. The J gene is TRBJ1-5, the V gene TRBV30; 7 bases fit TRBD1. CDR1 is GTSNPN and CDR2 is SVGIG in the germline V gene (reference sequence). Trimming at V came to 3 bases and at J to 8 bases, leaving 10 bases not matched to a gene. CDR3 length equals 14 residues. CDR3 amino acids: CAWSWGQTSEPQHF. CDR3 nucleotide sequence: TGTGCCTGGAGCTGGGGACAGACGAGCGAGCCCCAGCATTTT.

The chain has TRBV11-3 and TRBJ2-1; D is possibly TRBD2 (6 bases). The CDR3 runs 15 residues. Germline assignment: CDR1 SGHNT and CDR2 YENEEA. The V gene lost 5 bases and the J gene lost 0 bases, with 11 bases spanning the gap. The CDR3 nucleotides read TGTGCCAGCAGCCCAGGTAGCGGCTCCTACAATGAGCAGTTCTTC. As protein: CASSPGSGSYNEQFF.

CDR3: CASSSSGRAEETQYF. As DNA, the CDR3 is TGCGCCAGCAGCTCTAGCGGGAGGGCCGAAGAGACCCAGTACTTC. V is TRBV5-1 and J is TRBJ2-5; 12 nucleotides agree with TRBD2. Germline CDR1 and CDR2: SGHRS and YFSETQ. This CDR3 is 15 amino acids long. V shed 3 bases, J shed 3 bases, and the junction held 3 bases outside the gene matches.

The CDR3 DNA is TGTGCCTGGAGGTTGCAGGGGGACTCCTATGGCTACACCTTC. Its protein is CAWRLQGDSYGYTF. The rearrangement uses TRBV30 and TRBJ1-2, with 7 nucleotides matching TRBD1. The CDR3 is made up of 14 amino acids. V shed 3 bases, J shed 4 bases, and the junction held 8 bases outside the gene matches. CDR1 is GTSNPN and CDR2 is SVGIG in the germline V gene (reference sequence).